A single sample gave rise to the 5 T cell receptor beta chains below, sequenced in a study of tumor-infiltrating lymphocytes in localized non-small cell lung cancer. Measured with immunoSEQ multiplex PCR; TCRdb has only the in-frame clones, and not every one. The data hold more than 10,000 clones, with roughly 85% observed a single time. The sequenced material came from uninvolved lung tissue not adjacent to the tumor. Source of these receptors: a human donor with non-small cell lung cancer.

The V gene is TRBV2, the J gene TRBJ2-5; D unresolved. Germline V gene sequence: CDR1 SNHLY, CDR2 FYNNEI. The CDR3 has 14 amino acids. Trimming stripped 5 bases from V and 2 bases from J, with 12 bases between. The CDR3 is CASSWTDPQETQYF. The CDR3, as DNA: TGTGCCAGCAGTTGGACGGATCCTCAAGAGACCCAGTACTTC.

This clone was seen a few times. This rearrangement joins TRBV5-6 to TRBJ2-7; a weak D match, TRBD2 (6 bases). Germline V gene data show CDR1 as SGHDT and CDR2 as YYEEEE. The CDR3 has 13 amino acids. The ends were cut back, 4 bases at V and 7 bases at J, with 15 bases in the middle. The CDR3, as DNA: TGTGCCAGCAGCACGGGACTCTTGGGAGAGCAGTACTTC. Translated, it gives CASSTGLLGEQYF.

The chain joins TRBV9 to TRBJ2-5, with D perhaps TRBD1 or TRBD2 (5 bases each). The ends were cut back, 3 bases at V and 7 bases at J, with 10 bases in the middle. Germline-derived CDR1 and CDR2 are SGDLS and YYNGEE. This CDR3 comprises 12 residues. CDR3 in DNA: TGTGCCAGCAGCGGGGGGTTTGGGACCCAGTACTTC. Its protein is CASSGGFGTQYF.

This chain uses TRBV27 with TRBJ2-2; TRBD1 agrees at 8 bases. CDR3 length: 15 amino acids. V was clipped by 6 bases and J by 4 bases; unmatched bases: 7. In germline, CDR1 is MNHEY, CDR2 SMNVEV (reference sequence). In DNA form, the CDR3 reads TGTGCCAGCAGGCCCGGACAGGGTCCCACCGGGGAGCTGTTTTTT. This encodes CASRPGQGPTGELFF.

The rearrangement links TRBV28 to TRBJ1-1; D ambiguous. The V end was cut by 2 bases, the J end by 6 bases, with 7 bases between. Germline V gene sequence: CDR1 MDHEN, CDR2 SYDVKM. The CDR3 consists of 12 residues. The CDR3: CASSLDGPEAFF. CDR3 bases: TGTGCCAGCAGTTTAGACGGCCCTGAAGCTTTCTTT.